This TCR beta chain was obtained from a study of T-cell memory formation after mild COVID-19. Germline CDR1 MNHEY, CDR2 SMNVEV (reference sequence). V was pared by 5 bases and J by 4 bases, with 11 bases between. This CDR3 is 13 amino acids long. A word on this clonotype: Its antigen is not identified.

TCRdb analysed the 5' RACE reads with MiXCR anew, one entry per CDR3 protein. Among about 240,000 distinct CDR3 sequences listed, 9.4% were seen once. Study findings and constraints: Researchers report contracting CD4+ clones mostly in CM and EM, with CD8+ clones in EMRA.

The sample consisted of PBMCs or a T cell subset sorted from them (not recorded which). This TCR was sampled from a man aged 18 to 30 who had mild COVID-19 (a few samples of this study predate the infection). Cell type and time point are not known. The rearrangement joins TRBV27 to TRBJ1-1; the D is unclear. The CDR3 is CASSGRTRTEAFF. As DNA, the CDR3 is TGTGCCAGCAGTGGGAGGACTCGCACTGAAGCTTTCTTT.